This T cell receptor (beta chain) originates from a study of siplizumab effects on memory and regulatory T cells. Whole-study results and caveats: Siplizumab gave mappable alloreactive CD4+ clones an average Treg-derived fraction of about 69%, against around 25% in controls. Naive T cells apparently outstripped memory cells in diversity and seemed major alloresponse contributors.

The CDR3 is made up of 13 amino acids. The V end was cut by 3 bases, the J end by 4 bases, with 10 bases between. Looked up from germline, CDR1 is MGHDK and CDR2 is SYGVNS. Remarks on this clone: Its matching antigen is unknown.

Here immunoSEQ multiplex PCR was the method, and the copy in TCRdb shows in-frame clones only, minus some. This sample has 100,000 or so clones, with 92% found just once. The receptor was isolated from a human donor in good health. The specimen sequenced was Tregs sorted from blood. This chain joins TRBV25-1 and TRBJ2-7; TRBD2 might be the D (6 bases). The CDR3 bases are TGTGCCAGCAGTGAGGGAGGAGTATACGAGCAGTACTTC. This gives the protein CASSEGGVYEQYF.